This TCR beta chain emerged from a study of shared clonotypes between healthy human individuals. Study outcomes and limitations: With a handful of donors compared, around 5% of naive CD4 clonotypes were shared. Generally, estimated richness proved larger in naive subsets than it did in memory subsets. Non-shared clonotypes were found to have lower generation probabilities than the clonotypes that were shared by all four of the sorted-subset donors.

Worth noting for this clone: Its specificity is not known.

A split of CD4+ cells into CD45RA+ naive and CD45RA-negative memory subsets was performed. From germline, CDR1 is MNHEY and CDR2 SVGAGI. The CDR3 is 13 residues long. V lost 5 bases to trimming and J lost 7 bases, with 12 bases between them. Profiled with immunoSEQ multiplex PCR; TCRdb holds only in-frame clones, not every one. Here the sample spans roughly 500,000 clones, approximately 95% being singletons. J is TRBJ1-5 and V is TRBV6-5; the D is unclear. The receptor was isolated from a woman aged 30 to 39 in good health. The sample consisted of naive CD4+ T cells sorted from blood. Subset of the sample: CD45RA+ positively selected. CDR3 in DNA: TGTGCCAGCAGTCCCTCCGGCTCCCAGCCCCAGCATTTT. It codes for CASSPSGSQPQHF.